The T cell receptor (beta chain) under discussion was sequenced for a study of T-cell memory formation after mild COVID-19. Background on the study: Largely, the TCR clusters proved donor specific.

Concerning this clonotype itself: Its matching antigen is unknown.

The CDR3 runs 15 residues. Germline CDR1 is MGHRA and CDR2 is YSYEKL. V lost 2 bases, J lost 4 bases, and 6 bases stayed unmatched. Study-level results: SARS-CoV-2 specificity of second-wave clones peaking day 37 was unconfirmed.

Constant-segment-primed 5'RACE gave TCR alpha and TCR beta cDNA libraries with sample barcodes and UMIs. One entry per CDR3 protein, called by TCRdb with MiXCR from the 5' RACE reads. This sample has under 250,000 distinct CDR3 sequences; about 9.2% occur once, and the top ten carry roughly 3.5%. The V and J genes are TRBV4-1 and TRBJ2-7; 9 positions agree with TRBD2. The TCR originated in a man aged 18 to 30 who had mild COVID-19 (a few samples of this study predate the infection). Cell type and time point are not known. What was sequenced was PBMCs or a T cell subset sorted from them (not recorded which). CDR3: CASSQPTSGEYEQYF. The CDR3 region has the DNA TGCGCCAGCAGCCAACCGACTAGCGGAGAGTACGAGCAGTACTTC.